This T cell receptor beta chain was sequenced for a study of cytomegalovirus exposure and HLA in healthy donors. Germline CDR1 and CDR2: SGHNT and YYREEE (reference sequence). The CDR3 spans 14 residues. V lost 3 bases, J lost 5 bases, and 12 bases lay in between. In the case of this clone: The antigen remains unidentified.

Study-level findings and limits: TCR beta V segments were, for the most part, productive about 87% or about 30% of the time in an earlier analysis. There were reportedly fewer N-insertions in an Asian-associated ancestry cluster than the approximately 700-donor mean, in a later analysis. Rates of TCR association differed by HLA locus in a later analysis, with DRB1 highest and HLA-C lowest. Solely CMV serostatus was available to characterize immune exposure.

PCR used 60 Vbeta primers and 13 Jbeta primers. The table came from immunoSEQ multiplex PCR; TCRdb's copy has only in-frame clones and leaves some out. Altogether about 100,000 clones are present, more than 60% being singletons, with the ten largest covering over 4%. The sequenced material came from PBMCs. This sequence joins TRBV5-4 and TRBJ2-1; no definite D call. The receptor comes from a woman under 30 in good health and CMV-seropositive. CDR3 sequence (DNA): TGTGCCAGCAGCTCAGACTCGTACGACAATGAGCAGTTCTTC. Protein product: CASSSDSYDNEQFF.